This T cell receptor beta chain emerged from a study of cytomegalovirus exposure and HLA in healthy donors. The primer mix had 60 Vbeta and 13 Jbeta primers. Libraries were prepared by immunoSEQ multiplex PCR; TCRdb keeps only in-frame clonotypes and omits some of them. The data contain 150,000 to 200,000 clones, 80% to 90% of them singletons. V lost 5 bases and J 0 bases, leaving 14 bases between the germline ends. This CDR3 is 15 amino acids long. In germline, CDR1 is SGHVS, CDR2 FNYEAQ. General observations from the study: A later analysis found TCR association rates differed by HLA locus, highest for DRB1 and lowest for HLA-C.

In regard to this clone: Its antigen remains unknown.

The genes are TRBV7-6 and TRBJ2-7; perhaps TRBD2 as D (6 bases). What was sequenced was PBMCs. The TCR originated in a man younger than 35 in good health and CMV-seropositive. CDR3 in amino acids: CASSPRAGSSYEQYF. The CDR3 bases are TGTGCCAGCAGCCCTCGAGCGGGTAGCTCCTACGAGCAGTACTTC.